This paragraph reports one T cell receptor beta chain. This specimen belongs to a study of blood T cell repertoires in COVID-19. Method: immunoSEQ multiplex PCR; TCRdb's copy keeps in-frame clones and lacks some. The sample includes roughly 180,000 clones, roughly 85% of them seen just once. CDR1 is SGDLS, CDR2 YYNGEE, per germline. V was clipped by 0 bases and J by 5 bases, with 17 bases between them. The CDR3 loop spans 16 amino acids. This sequence originates from a man aged 40-49 years who had recovered from COVID-19. The sequencing input was PBMCs or T cells enriched from blood (not recorded which). J is TRBJ2-5 and V is TRBV9, with D perhaps TRBD2 (6 bases). The CDR3 DNA is TGTGCCAGCAGCGTAGCTGGAGGGGTCTTACAGGAGACCCAGTACTTC. It specifies CASSVAGGVLQETQYF. Full variable domain (remainder filled in from reference TRBV9 and TRBJ2-5): DSGVTQTPKHLITATGQRVTLRCSPRSGDLSVYWYQQSLDQGLQFLIQYYNGEERAKGNILERFSAQQFPDLHSELNLSSLELGDSALYFCASSVAGGVLQETQYFGPGTRLLVL.